This passage covers 4 T cell receptor beta chains from one sample sequenced in a study of Ad26.COV2.S vaccination and SARS-CoV-2 variants. Profiled with immunoSEQ multiplex PCR; TCRdb holds only in-frame clones, not every one. The sample has roughly 380,000 clones, roughly 94% seen once. The input for sequencing was peripheral blood, taken after recovery from COVID-19. The receptors come from a human donor who had recovered from COVID-19.

This chain joins TRBV9 and TRBJ2-3; D may be TRBD1 (7 bases). The CDR3 is 16 amino acids. Deletions cut 3 bases from V and 3 bases from J, with 17 bases between. CDR1 and CDR2 (germline): SGDLS, YYNGEE. The CDR3 DNA sequence: TGTGCCAGCAGCGAAAGAGGGGGCGCGGGGACAGATACGCAGTATTTT. Amino acids: CASSERGGAGTDTQYF.

Concerning this clone: Other DNA sequences of this sample code for an identical CDR3. The rearrangement uses TRBV6-5 and TRBJ1-5, with 8 nucleotides matching TRBD1. In germline, CDR1 is MNHEY, CDR2 SVGAGI. CDR3 length: 15 amino acids. The V gene end was trimmed by 6 bases and the J gene end by 4 bases; junction bases not matched to a gene: 8. CDR3 bases: TGTGCCAGCAGCTTAGGACAGGGCCCGAATCAGCCCCAGCATTTT. Translated: CASSLGQGPNQPQHF.

The J gene is TRBJ2-5, the V gene TRBV11-2, with D tentatively TRBD2 (7 bases). Trimming took 5 bases from V and 6 from J, leaving 25 bases between them. The CDR3 covers 17 residues. CDR1 is SGHAT and CDR2 is FQNNGV in the germline V gene. CDR3 in amino acids: CASSPGGVGGPFQTQYF. The CDR3 DNA reads as TGTGCCAGCAGCCCCGGCGGGGTCGGGGGGCCCTTCCAGACCCAGTACTTC.

A word on this clone: Other DNA variants within this sample encode the same CDR3. The rearrangement links TRBV11-2 to TRBJ2-7, with D possibly matching TRBD2 (6 bases). CDR1 is SGHAT and CDR2 is FQNNGV in the germline V gene. The CDR3 is made up of 14 amino acids. V lost 0 bases and J lost 1, with 7 bases in between. The DNA for the CDR3 is TGTGCCAGCAGCTTAGAGGGGGGATCCTACGAGCAGTACTTC. The encoded protein is CASSLEGGSYEQYF. The full variable domain, its missing parts supplied by reference TRBV11-2 and TRBJ2-7, is EAGVAQSPRYKIIEKRQSVAFWCNPISGHATLYWYQQILGQGPKLLIQFQNNGVVDDSQLPKDRFSAERLKGVDSTLKIQPAKLEDSAVYLCASSLEGGSYEQYFGPGTRLTVT.